These T cell receptor beta chains were read from a single sample in a study of CXCR3-negative and CXCR3-positive naive CD8 T cells. After re-calling the 5' RACE reads, TCRdb lists one entry per CDR3 protein, DNA absent. The sample totals just over 60,000 distinct CDR3 sequences; its top ten clones hold approximately 4.5%. Sequencing was performed on naive CXCR3- CD8+ T cells from blood. The source is a human donor in good health. Some clones in this sample may be carry-over from other donors' samples. Both conserved end residues are part of each CDR3.

>TRBV12-3/TRBV12-4|TRBJ2-7
CASTGTPGYEQYF
>TRBV28|TRBJ2-7
CASSLLGARYEQYF
>TRBV7-2|TRBJ1-1
CASSLAHPQGARGTEAFF
>TRBV7-2|TRBJ2-1
CASSKPQANEQFF
>TRBV2|TRBJ1-5
CASSETPGGNQPQHF
>TRBV19|TRBJ1-1
CASSTPGRLNTEAFF
>TRBV6-5|TRBJ1-4
CASRAAGPGSNEKLFF
>TRBV4-1|TRBJ2-7
CASSLGQGVDEQYF
>TRBV27|TRBJ1-1
CASSMGGVNTEAFF
>TRBV2|TRBJ1-5
CASSEGGQPQHF
>TRBV7-9|TRBJ2-1
CASRLLNEQFF
>TRBV12-3/TRBV12-4|TRBJ2-7
CASSFQGYSEQYF
>TRBV11-2|TRBJ1-1
CASRPRGFGAFF
>TRBV5-5|TRBJ1-1
CASSLEWGRRTEAFF
>TRBV5-1|TRBJ2-3
CASSSVPPGLAGILSPPQYF
>TRBV10-3|TRBJ2-5
CATRTAQETQYF
>TRBV6-2/TRBV6-3|TRBJ1-1
CASCSGAPLNTEAFF
>TRBV29-1|TRBJ2-7
CSVGGATYEQYF
>TRBV29-1|TRBJ2-5
CSVEELGDGIRETQYF
>TRBV13|TRBJ1-2
CASSPGRTYGYTF
>TRBV4-1|TRBJ1-6
CASSQDRLGGSPLHF
>TRBV28|TRBJ2-3
CASSPTDTQYF
>TRBV6-2/TRBV6-3|TRBJ1-1
CASSHVDETEAFF
>TRBV6-5|TRBJ2-1
CASSYSNRVFDEQFF
>TRBV7-2|TRBJ2-1
CASTDTSIRNEQFF
>TRBV10-3|TRBJ1-6
CAISEESAAPLHF
>TRBV6-2/TRBV6-3|TRBJ2-1
CASSKGQRNHAQFF
>TRBV5-6|TRBJ2-7
CASSLIWGAEYEQYF
>TRBV29-1|TRBJ2-1
CSVSFPNEQFF
>TRBV27|TRBJ2-1
CASSLSPYSSYNEQFF
>TRBV29-1|TRBJ1-2
CSVVVYHGYTF
>TRBV5-1|TRBJ2-1
CASSPEGWQAYNEQFF
>TRBV10-3|TRBJ2-1
CAITGTSGEQFF
>TRBV21-1|TRBJ2-7
CASSEDGPYEQYF
>TRBV19|TRBJ2-7
CASSISAGGEQYF
>TRBV12-3/TRBV12-4|TRBJ1-1
CASTLASANTEAFF
>TRBV7-9|TRBJ1-2
CASRSTSGASGSDGYTF
>TRBV28|TRBJ1-6
CASTSTWILSPLHF
>TRBV28|TRBJ1-6
CASSPMTGSYNSPLHF
>TRBV29-1|TRBJ2-2
CSVRDRNTGELFF
>TRBV28|TRBJ2-7
CASMPGGSYEQYF
>TRBV7-6|TRBJ2-7
CASSLDRGPGPSGYEQYF
>TRBV6-6|TRBJ1-4
CASSFSDGEREKLFF
>TRBV12-3/TRBV12-4|TRBJ2-1
CASSSQLAGGPGNEQFF
>TRBV12-3/TRBV12-4|TRBJ2-3
CASSSLLTPADTQYF
>TRBV7-9|TRBJ2-7
CASSLAPGGLSYEQYF
>TRBV28|TRBJ2-4
CASSFRGQTKNIQYF
>TRBV29-1|TRBJ2-3
CSVGLPNTDTQYF
>TRBV6-1|TRBJ1-1
CASSEQGLGWATEAFF
>TRBV4-2|TRBJ2-7
CASSQPVGLAAYEQYF
>TRBV29-1|TRBJ2-7
CSVGLAPEQYF
>TRBV27|TRBJ2-7
CASSPSLGRSEQYF
>TRBV3-1|TRBJ2-2
CASSQGTSGRVNTGELFF
>TRBV27|TRBJ2-2
CASSFGTPGELFF
>TRBV7-9|TRBJ2-7
CASSLVGVFDEQYF
>TRBV6-2/TRBV6-3|TRBJ1-5
CASSYMAVLGTGHQPQHF
>TRBV29-1|TRBJ2-4
CSADSLGIQYF
>TRBV14|TRBJ2-2
CASSQVPGTRGAGELFF
>TRBV7-3|TRBJ2-1
CASSSGQGSYNEQFF